Below, one TCR beta chain is given with its context. Its target is unknown. Normal lung was sampled as far from the tumour as possible, at least 3 cm. DNA was extracted from unsorted cell suspensions stored frozen. The CDR3 has 15 amino acids. Deletions cut 3 bases from V and 7 bases from J, with 16 bases between. Germline values: CDR1 SGDLS, CDR2 YYNGEE. Sequencing used immunoSEQ multiplex PCR; TCRdb keeps in-frame clones, though not all of them. The sample shows more than 15,000 clones, 75% to 85% of them seen only once. The sample originates from a study of immune cell composition in non-small cell lung cancer. Looking at the study overall: Lung adenocarcinoma or squamous carcinoma made up most tumours. Overall study results and limits: No significant correlation existed between pack-years smoked and tumour clonality.

The sample was also linked to a second study, of CD4 T cells in lung cancer.

The clonotype was recovered from a human donor with non-small cell lung cancer. Specimen: non-adjacent lung tissue. V usage is TRBV9 and J usage is TRBJ1-4; the D gene is possibly TRBD1 (6 bases). The CDR3: CASSEGGGRGEKLFF. The CDR3 DNA reads TGTGCCAGCAGCGAGGGGGGGGGACGGGGTGAAAAACTGTTTTTT. The full variable domain, rest sourced from reference TRBV9 and TRBJ1-4, is DSGVTQTPKHLITATGQRVTLRCSPRSGDLSVYWYQQSLDQGLQFLIQYYNGEERAKGNILERFSAQQFPDLHSELNLSSLELGDSALYFCASSEGGGRGEKLFFGSGTQLSVL.